Below are 24 T cell receptor beta chains sequenced from a single sample in a study of blood T cell repertoires in COVID-19. Libraries were prepared by immunoSEQ multiplex PCR; TCRdb keeps only in-frame clonotypes and omits some of them. The data show over 40,000 clones, about 86% seen once. Sequences were obtained from peripheral blood. The source is a man older than 75 with active COVID-19.

The CDR3 here is CASGTGPRQPQHF. The DNA for the CDR3 is TGTGCCAGCGGGACAGGGCCGAGGCAGCCCCAGCATTTT. The chain combines TRBV6-5 with TRBJ1-5; TRBD1 matches at 9 bases. This CDR3 contains 13 residues. CDR1 is MNHEY, CDR2 SVGAGI, per germline. Trimming cost V 8 bases and J 7 bases; bases outside gene matches: 6.

The chain has TRBV20-1 and TRBJ2-3; no definite D call. The CDR3 extends over 11 amino acids. From germline, CDR1 is DFQATT and CDR2 SNEGSKA (reference sequence). V was shortened by 4 bases and J by 3 bases, with 5 bases between the two germline ends. This CDR3 is CSAIPTDTQYF. CDR3 DNA: TGCAGTGCTATCCCGACAGATACGCAGTATTTT.

The V and J genes are TRBV6-4 and TRBJ2-7; 14 bases fit TRBD2. The junction had 8 bases not matched to a gene; V was cut back by 6 bases and J by 4 bases. The CDR3 is 16 amino acids. Germline assignment: CDR1 MRHNA and CDR2 SNTAGT. The CDR3 coding sequence is TGTGCCAGCAGGAAGGGACTAGCGGGAGATTTGTACGAGCAGTACTTC. This codes for CASRKGLAGDLYEQYF.

The chain links TRBV29-1 to TRBJ2-3; the D gene is possibly TRBD1 (6 bases). CDR1 and CDR2 (germline): SQVTM, ANQGSEA. Trimming removed 4 bases at V and 6 bases at J, with 14 bases between. The CDR3 is 13 residues long. The CDR3 bases are TGCAGCGTTGTACAGGGAGCAAGGGATACGCAGTATTTT. Amino acids: CSVVQGARDTQYF.

This clone was seen once. The J gene is TRBJ2-1, the V gene TRBV7-2, with D perhaps TRBD2 (5 bases). V lost 5 bases and J lost 3, with 17 bases in between. Per germline, CDR1 SGHTA and CDR2 FQGNSA. This CDR3 is 16 amino acids long. The CDR3 nucleotides are TGTGCCAGCAGCCGGCGCCGTGGGAGTGTCTACAATGAGCAGTTCTTC. Encoded protein: CASSRRRGSVYNEQFF.

The chain couples TRBV15 to TRBJ1-5; D ambiguous. The CDR3 sequence is 13 residues long. Germline CDR1 and CDR2: LNHNV and YYDKDF (reference sequence). V lost 1 base to trimming and J lost 4 bases, with 5 bases between them. In DNA form, the CDR3 reads TGTGCCACCAGCAGAGGTCCTAATCAGCCCCAGCATTTT. It is translated as CATSRGPNQPQHF.

This clone has a single count. This sequence joins TRBV2 and TRBJ2-3; possible D gene TRBD2, 5 bases. The length of the CDR3 is 16 residues. Between the trimmed V and J ends, which lost 1 base and 1 base, there was a span of 12 bases. From germline, CDR1 is SNHLY and CDR2 FYNNEI. The CDR3 region has the DNA TGTGCCAGCAGTGAAGTGAGGGTACGGGGCACAGATACGCAGTATTTT. Protein product: CASSEVRVRGTDTQYF.

The chain has TRBV7-3 and TRBJ2-2, with D hard to call. CDR1 and CDR2 (germline): SGHTA, FQGTGA. V shed 2 bases and J shed 7 bases, with 11 bases lying between them. The CDR3 runs 14 residues. This chain's CDR3 is CASSLDPPSGELFF. CDR3 DNA: TGTGCCAGCAGCTTAGATCCCCCCAGCGGGGAGCTGTTTTTT.

CDR3 in DNA: TGCGCCAGCAGCCATTTCCACAGGGGGGTGCGAGAGCAGTACTTC. Protein product: CASSHFHRGVREQYF. This chain joins TRBV4-1 and TRBJ2-7, with 8 bases that match TRBD1. The germline V gene has CDR1 MGHRA and CDR2 YSYEKL. V lost 3 bases, J lost 7 bases, and 11 bases stayed unmatched. This CDR3 contains 15 residues.

This chain links TRBV20-1 with TRBJ2-3, with D tentatively TRBD1 (5 bases). Per germline, CDR1 DFQATT and CDR2 SNEGSKA (reference sequence). V lost 3 bases and J 3 bases, leaving 13 bases between the germline ends. The CDR3 totals 14 residues. In DNA form, the CDR3 reads TGCAGTGCTAGTAAGGGGATGGTTACAGATACGCAGTATTTT. Translating gives CSASKGMVTDTQYF.

The chain joins TRBV6-5 to TRBJ1-1, with 7 bases lining up with TRBD1. V was pared by 5 bases and J by 2 bases, with 5 bases of the junction left unmatched. There are 14 residues in the CDR3. Per the germline V gene, CDR1 is MNHEY and CDR2 is SVGAGI. CDR3 DNA: TGTGCCAGCAGTAGGGACAGCGCCAACACTGAAGCTTTCTTT. Protein product: CASSRDSANTEAFF.

The rearrangement uses TRBV27 and TRBJ2-2; 9 nucleotides line up with TRBD1. The J segment lost 5 bases and the V segment lost 6 bases, leaving 7 bases of the junction unmatched. Germline V gene lookup returns CDR1 MNHEY and CDR2 SMNVEV (reference sequence). CDR3 length: 15 amino acids. This CDR3 is CASRPGGTGTGELFF. The DNA of the CDR3 is TGTGCCAGCAGGCCAGGCGGGACAGGGACCGGGGAGCTGTTTTTT.

This chain connects TRBV6-1 to TRBJ1-1; D gene unclear. V dropped 2 bases and J dropped 6 bases, with 10 bases sitting between them. The CDR3 consists of 13 residues. CDR1 is MNHNS, CDR2 SASEGT, per germline. This chain's CDR3 is CASSEFSGPEAFF. CDR3 nucleotide sequence: TGTGCCAGCAGTGAATTTAGTGGGCCTGAAGCTTTCTTT.

V usage is TRBV7-6 and J usage is TRBJ2-2, with D possibly being TRBD2 (6 bases). In germline, CDR1 is SGHVS, CDR2 FNYEAQ. The V end lost 5 bases, the J end lost 3 bases, and 19 bases lay between the germline ends. This CDR3 spans 17 amino acids. CDR3 coding DNA: TGTGCCAGCAGCCCCCCCCGGCAGGGACTTTACACCGGGGAGCTGTTTTTT. This sequence encodes CASSPPRQGLYTGELFF.

Here the CDR3 reads CASSKTRGQETQYF. The CDR3 bases are TGTGCCAGCAGTAAGACTCGAGGCCAAGAGACCCAGTACTTC. The V gene is TRBV28, the J gene TRBJ2-5; D remains unclear. CDR1 is MDHEN and CDR2 is SYDVKM in the germline V gene. The V end lost 5 bases, the J end lost 1 base, and 11 bases lay between the germline ends. This CDR3 has 14 residues.

This chain joins TRBV18 and TRBJ2-1, with 8 bases identical to TRBD2. Germline-derived CDR1 and CDR2 are KGHSH and LQKENI. The CDR3 is 14 residues long. Unmatched junction bases numbered 3, after V lost 3 bases and J lost 5 bases. CDR3 loop: CASSPSGKNNEQFF. The CDR3 DNA reads TGTGCCAGCTCACCTAGCGGGAAAAACAATGAGCAGTTCTTC.

J is TRBJ2-7 and V is TRBV5-5, with 12 bases that match TRBD2. Germline CDR1 reads SGHKS; CDR2 reads YYEKEE (reference sequence). The CDR3 is 14 residues long. V lost 6 bases, J lost 3 bases, and 4 bases stayed unmatched. The CDR3 region is CASTLTSGSYEQYF. DNA for the CDR3: TGTGCCAGCACCCTGACTAGCGGGAGCTACGAGCAGTACTTC.

The chain combines TRBV27 with TRBJ2-7, with D maybe TRBD1 (5 bases). Trimming pared 0 bases from V and 3 bases from J, leaving 12 bases between. The CDR3 sequence is 15 residues long. The germline V gene has CDR1 MNHEY and CDR2 SMNVEV (reference sequence). CDR3 DNA sequence: TGTGCCAGCAGTTTATCTGGACACTCTCTCTACGAGCAGTACTTC. It encodes CASSLSGHSLYEQYF.

This chain joins TRBV24-1 and TRBJ2-1; 10 bases match TRBD2. With V trimmed by 4 bases and J by 5 bases, 4 bases remained unmatched. The CDR3 is 15 amino acids. CDR1 and CDR2 (germline): KGHDR, SFDVKD. CDR3 region: CATSDLLAGNNEQFF. As DNA, the CDR3 is TGTGCCACCAGTGACTTACTAGCGGGAAACAATGAGCAGTTCTTC.

This chain uses TRBV5-1 with TRBJ2-1, with unresolved D. The V end was cut by 4 bases, the J end by 7 bases, with 9 bases between. From germline, CDR1 is SGHRS and CDR2 YFSETQ. The CDR3 has 12 amino acids. Here the CDR3 DNA reads TGCGCCAGCAGCAATTTAGCAAATGAGCAGTTCTTC. Translation gives CASSNLANEQFF.

This clone occurred once. The rearrangement joins TRBV2 to TRBJ2-7, with D tentatively TRBD2 (5 bases). Germline V lookup: CDR1 SNHLY, CDR2 FYNNEI. The CDR3 spans 14 residues. V was clipped by 6 bases and J by 0 bases, with 12 bases between them. CDR3 bases: TGTGCCAGCAGGGCTGGCGGGTACTCCTACGAGCAGTACTTC. This translates into CASRAGGYSYEQYF.

This clone is a singleton in its sample. The chain employs TRBV29-1 and TRBJ2-5; D is ambiguous. The CDR3 is made up of 12 amino acids. Germline V gene lookup returns CDR1 SQVTM and CDR2 ANQGSEA. V shed 7 bases and J shed 1 base, with 10 bases lying between them. The CDR3 loop reads CSAIRSQETQYF. The CDR3 DNA reads TGCAGCGCGATCAGATCCCAAGAGACCCAGTACTTC.

The chain recombines TRBV9 with TRBJ1-2; 7 bases align to TRBD1. Germline V gene data show CDR1 as SGDLS and CDR2 as YYNGEE. The CDR3 loop spans 14 amino acids. Trimming at V came to 3 bases and at J to 2 bases, leaving 4 bases not matched to a gene. The CDR3 loop is CASSAPQGNYGYTF. The CDR3 DNA sequence: TGTGCCAGCAGCGCCCCACAGGGGAACTATGGCTACACCTTC.

The chain recombines TRBV9 with TRBJ2-7; D possibly corresponds to TRBD2 (6 bases). Germline CDR1 and CDR2: SGDLS and YYNGEE. Trimming left V 2 bases short and J 6 bases short, with 18 bases between. CDR3 length equals 15 residues. As DNA, the CDR3 is TGTGCCAGCAGCGTTCAGGCGGGACCACTTGCCGAGCAGTACTTC. It specifies CASSVQAGPLAEQYF.